This T cell receptor (beta chain) was sequenced for a study of lymphopenia after photon versus proton radiotherapy. This CDR3 is 13 amino acids long. The ends were cut back, 0 bases at V and 5 bases at J, with 11 bases in the middle. CDR1 is GTSNPN and CDR2 is SVGIG in the germline V gene (reference sequence). Sequencing was performed with immunoSEQ multiplex PCR; in TCRdb, only in-frame clones are kept and a portion is missing. The table has approximately 71,000 clones, more than 75% seen once. Sequenced material: peripheral blood, taken from a patient treated with photon-based radiotherapy. V gene TRBV30 combines with J gene TRBJ2-7; D uncertain. This TCR was sampled from a woman in her sixties or seventies with pancreatic cancer. In nucleotides, the CDR3 is TGTGCCTGGAGTGTCGGCGTCGCGGACGAGCAGTACTTC. Its protein product is CAWSVGVADEQYF.